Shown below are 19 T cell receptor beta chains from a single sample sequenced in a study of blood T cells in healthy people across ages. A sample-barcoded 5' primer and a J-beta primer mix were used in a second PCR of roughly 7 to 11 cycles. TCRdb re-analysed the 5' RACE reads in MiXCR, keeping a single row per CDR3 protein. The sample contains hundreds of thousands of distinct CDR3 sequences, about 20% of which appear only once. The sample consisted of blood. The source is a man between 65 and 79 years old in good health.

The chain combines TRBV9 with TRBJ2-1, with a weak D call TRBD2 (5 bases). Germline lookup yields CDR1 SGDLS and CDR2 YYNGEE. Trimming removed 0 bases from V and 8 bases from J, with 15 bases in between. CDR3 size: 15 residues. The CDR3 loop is CASSVVSRGLDEQFF. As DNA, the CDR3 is TGTGCCAGCAGCGTAGTCAGTCGGGGTTTGGATGAGCAGTTCTTC.

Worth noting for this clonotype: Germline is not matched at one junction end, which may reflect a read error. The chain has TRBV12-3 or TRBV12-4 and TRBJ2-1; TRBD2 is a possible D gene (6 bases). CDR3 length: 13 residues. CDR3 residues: CASSLEGPYEQCF. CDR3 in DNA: TGTGCCAGCAGTTTGGAGGGACCATACGAGCAGTGCTTC.

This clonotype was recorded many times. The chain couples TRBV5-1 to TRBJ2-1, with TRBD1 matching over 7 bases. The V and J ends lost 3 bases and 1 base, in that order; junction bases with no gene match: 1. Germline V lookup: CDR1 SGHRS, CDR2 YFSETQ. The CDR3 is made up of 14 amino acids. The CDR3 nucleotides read TGCGCCAGCAGCTCGGGACAGTCCTACAATGAGCAGTTCTTC. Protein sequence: CASSSGQSYNEQFF.

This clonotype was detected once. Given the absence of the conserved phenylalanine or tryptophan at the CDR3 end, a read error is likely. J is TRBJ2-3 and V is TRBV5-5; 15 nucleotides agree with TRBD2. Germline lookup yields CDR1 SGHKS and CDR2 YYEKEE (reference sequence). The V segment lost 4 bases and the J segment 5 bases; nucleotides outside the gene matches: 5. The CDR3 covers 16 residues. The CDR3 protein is CASSPGLAGGVDTQYL. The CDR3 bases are TGTGCCAGCAGCCCGGGACTAGCGGGAGGTGTAGATACGCAGTATCTT.

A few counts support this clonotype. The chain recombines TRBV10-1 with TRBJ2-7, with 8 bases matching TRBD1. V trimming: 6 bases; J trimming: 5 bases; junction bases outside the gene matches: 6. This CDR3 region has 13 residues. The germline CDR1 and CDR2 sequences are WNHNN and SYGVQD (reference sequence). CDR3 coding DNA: TGCGCCAGCAGCTGGACAGGGTCCGACGAGCAGTACTTC. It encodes CASSWTGSDEQYF.

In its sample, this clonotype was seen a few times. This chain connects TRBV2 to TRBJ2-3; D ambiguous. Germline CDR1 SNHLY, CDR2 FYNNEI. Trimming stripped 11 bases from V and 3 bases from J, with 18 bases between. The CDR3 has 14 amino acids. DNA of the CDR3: TGTGCCTTAGATCTCCTAGGTGGGACAGATACGCAGTATTTT. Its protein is CALDLLGGTDTQYF. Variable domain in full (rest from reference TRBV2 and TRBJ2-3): EPEVTQTPSHQVTQMGQEVILRCVPISNHLYFYWYRQILGQKVEFLVSFYNNEISEKSEIFDDQFSVERPDGSNFTLKIRSTKLEDSAMYFCALDLLGGTDTQYFGPGTRLTVL.

The CDR3: CSVARTGNEKLFF. The CDR3 DNA reads TGCAGCGTTGCGCGGACGGGTAATGAAAAACTGTTTTTT. The chain links TRBV29-1 to TRBJ1-4; D is ambiguous. Germline V gene lookup returns CDR1 SQVTM and CDR2 ANQGSEA. This CDR3 is built from 13 residues. V was trimmed by 4 bases and J by 4 bases, leaving 10 bases between them.

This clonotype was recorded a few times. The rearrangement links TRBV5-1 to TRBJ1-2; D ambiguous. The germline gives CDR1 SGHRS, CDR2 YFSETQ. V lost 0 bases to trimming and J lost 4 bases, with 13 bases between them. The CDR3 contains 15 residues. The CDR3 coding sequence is TGCGCCAGCAGCTTGGTCGTGACGGATGTCTATGGCTACACCTTC. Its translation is CASSLVVTDVYGYTF.

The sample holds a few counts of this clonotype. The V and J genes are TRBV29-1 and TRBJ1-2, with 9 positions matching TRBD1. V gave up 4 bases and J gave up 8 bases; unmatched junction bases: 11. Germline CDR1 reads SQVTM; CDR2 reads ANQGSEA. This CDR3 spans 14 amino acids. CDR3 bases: TGCAGCGTTGTGATCGGACAGGGGCAATCCGGCTACACCTTC. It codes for CSVVIGQGQSGYTF.

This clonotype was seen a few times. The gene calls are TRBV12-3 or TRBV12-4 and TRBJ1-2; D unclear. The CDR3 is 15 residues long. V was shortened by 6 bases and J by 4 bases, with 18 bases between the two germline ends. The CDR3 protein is CASSTRRFTLYGYTF. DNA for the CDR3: TGTGCCAGCAGCACAAGGAGGTTCACCCTCTATGGCTACACCTTC.

CDR3 residues: CSAREGGGGNIQYF. The CDR3 region has the DNA TGCAGTGCTAGAGAAGGAGGGGGTGGAAACATTCAGTACTTC. The chain combines TRBV20-1 with TRBJ2-4; D could derive from TRBD1 or TRBD2 (6 bases each). V shed 0 bases and J shed 6 bases, with 12 bases lying between them. CDR1 is DFQATT and CDR2 is SNEGSKA in the germline V gene (reference sequence). This CDR3 has 14 residues.

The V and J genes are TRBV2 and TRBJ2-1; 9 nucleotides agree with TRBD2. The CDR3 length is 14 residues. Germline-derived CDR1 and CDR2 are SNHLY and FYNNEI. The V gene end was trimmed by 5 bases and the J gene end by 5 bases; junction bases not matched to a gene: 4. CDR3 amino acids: CASSRLAAHNEQFF. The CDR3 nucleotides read TGTGCCAGCAGTAGACTAGCGGCCCACAATGAGCAGTTCTTC.

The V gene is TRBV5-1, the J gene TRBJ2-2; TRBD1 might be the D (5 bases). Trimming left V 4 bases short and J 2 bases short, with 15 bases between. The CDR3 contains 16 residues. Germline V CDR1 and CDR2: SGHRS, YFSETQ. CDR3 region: CASSPRRQSNTGELFF. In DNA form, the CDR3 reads TGCGCCAGCAGCCCGCGACGACAGTCTAACACCGGGGAGCTGTTTTTT.

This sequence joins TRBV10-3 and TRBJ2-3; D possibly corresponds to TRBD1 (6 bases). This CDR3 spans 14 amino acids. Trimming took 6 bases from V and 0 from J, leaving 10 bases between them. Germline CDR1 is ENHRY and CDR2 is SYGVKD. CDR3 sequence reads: CAISDTGSTDTQYF. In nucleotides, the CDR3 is TGTGCCATCAGCGACACAGGGAGCACAGATACGCAGTATTTT.

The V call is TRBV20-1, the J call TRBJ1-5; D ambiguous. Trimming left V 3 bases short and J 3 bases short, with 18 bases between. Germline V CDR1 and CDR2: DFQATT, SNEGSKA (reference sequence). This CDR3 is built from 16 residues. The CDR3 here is CSASPLEGRANQPQHF. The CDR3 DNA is TGCAGTGCTAGCCCCCTGGAAGGGAGGGCCAATCAGCCCCAGCATTTT.

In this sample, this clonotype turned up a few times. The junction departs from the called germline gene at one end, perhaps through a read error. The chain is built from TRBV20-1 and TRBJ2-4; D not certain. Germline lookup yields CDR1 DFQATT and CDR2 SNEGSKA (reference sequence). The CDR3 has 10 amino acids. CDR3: CSASTNIQYF. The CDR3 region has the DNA TGCAGCGCTAGTACGAACATTCAGTACTTC.

As DNA, the CDR3 is TGTGCCAGCAGTCCGGCAAGGGCCACTGAAGCTTTCTTT. Protein: CASSPARATEAFF. V and J are TRBV12-3 or TRBV12-4 and TRBJ1-1; no definite D call. This CDR3 has 13 amino acids. V was pared by 5 bases and J by 4 bases, with 11 bases between.

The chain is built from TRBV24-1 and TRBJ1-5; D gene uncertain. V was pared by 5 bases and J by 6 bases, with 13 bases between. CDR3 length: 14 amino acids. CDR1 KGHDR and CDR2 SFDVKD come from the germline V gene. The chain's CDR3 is CATSGKGGSQPQHF. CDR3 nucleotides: TGTGCCACCAGTGGAAAGGGCGGGAGTCAGCCCCAGCATTTT.

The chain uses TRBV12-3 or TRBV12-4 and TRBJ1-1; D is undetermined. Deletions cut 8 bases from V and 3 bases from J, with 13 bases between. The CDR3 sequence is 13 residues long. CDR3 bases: TGTGCCAGCGGGCCGACGGACGACACTGAAGCTTTCTTT. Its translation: CASGPTDDTEAFF.